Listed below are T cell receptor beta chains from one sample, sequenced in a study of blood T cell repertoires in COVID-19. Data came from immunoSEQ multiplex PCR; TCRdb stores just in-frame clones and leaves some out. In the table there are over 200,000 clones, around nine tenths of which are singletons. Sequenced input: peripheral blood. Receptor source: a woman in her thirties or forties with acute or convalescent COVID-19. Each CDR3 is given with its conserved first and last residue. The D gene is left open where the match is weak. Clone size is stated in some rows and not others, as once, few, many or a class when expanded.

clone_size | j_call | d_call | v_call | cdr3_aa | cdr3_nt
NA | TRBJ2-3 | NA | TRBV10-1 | CASSPGSSTDTQYF | TGCGCCAGCAGTCCAGGATCTAGCACAGATACGCAGTATTTT
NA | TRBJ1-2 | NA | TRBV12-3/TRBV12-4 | CASSGGWGYGYTF | TGTGCCAGCAGTGGGGGGTGGGGCTATGGCTACACCTTC
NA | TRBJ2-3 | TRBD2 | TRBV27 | CASSLSGGEPTDTQYF | TGTGCCAGCAGTCTTAGCGGGGGGGAACCCACAGATACGCAGTATTTT
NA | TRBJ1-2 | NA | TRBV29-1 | CSVATGTNYGYTF | TGCAGCGTTGCCACAGGGACCAACTATGGCTACACCTTC
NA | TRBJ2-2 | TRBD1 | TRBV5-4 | CASSLYGGQGYHTGELFF | TGTGCCAGCAGCTTGTACGGAGGACAGGGGTATCACACCGGGGAGCTGTTTTTT
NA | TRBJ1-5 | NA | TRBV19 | CASSPSEPLPQHF | TGTGCCAGTAGTCCGAGTGAGCCCTTGCCCCAGCATTTT
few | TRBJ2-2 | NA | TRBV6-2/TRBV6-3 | CASSPYRGSARPGELFF | TGTGCCAGCAGCCCATATCGGGGGTCTGCTCGACCCGGGGAGCTGTTTTTT
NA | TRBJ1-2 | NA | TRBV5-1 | CASSLVEANYGYTF | TGCGCCAGCAGCTTGGTCGAGGCTAACTATGGCTACACCTTC
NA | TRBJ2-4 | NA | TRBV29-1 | CSVVRGGRGHIQYF | TGCAGCGTAGTAAGGGGAGGTAGGGGGCACATTCAGTACTTC
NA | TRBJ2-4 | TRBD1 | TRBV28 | CASGTGGTAKNIQYF | TGTGCCAGCGGCACAGGGGGCACGGCCAAAAACATTCAGTACTTC
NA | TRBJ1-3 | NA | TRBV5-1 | CASSPFGSSGNTIYF | TGCGCCAGCAGCCCTTTCGGTTCCTCTGGAAACACCATATATTTT
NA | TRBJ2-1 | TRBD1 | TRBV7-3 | CASSLQATGGYNEQFF | TGTGCCAGCAGCTTACAAGCGACAGGGGGATACAATGAGCAGTTCTTC
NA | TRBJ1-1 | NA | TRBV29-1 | CSGTENTEAFF | TGCAGCGGGACAGAAAACACTGAAGCTTTCTTT
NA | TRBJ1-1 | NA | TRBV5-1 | CASSRGSTLNTEAFF | TGCGCCAGCAGCCGCGGGAGTACGTTAAACACTGAAGCTTTCTTT